The rows below give T cell receptor beta chains drawn from one sample of a study of response to subunit inactivated influenza vaccine. TCRdb redid the calling of the RT-PCR reads with MiXCR, one entry per CDR3 protein. The sample lists about 570,000 distinct CDR3 sequences, around 10% occurring once. The sample was also reused in another study, on T cells expressing NK-cell markers.

The input for sequencing was PBMCs from blood, taken on the day of vaccination. The receptors shown here come from a man aged 50-60 years who received an inactivated influenza vaccine. CDR3s include the opening cysteine and the closing phenylalanine or tryptophan. A D gene is named only where the DNA matches it firmly. Expanded clones are given a class, and other clones once, few, many or no size at all.

>TRBD1|TRBJ2-5|TRBV20-1|many
TGCAGTGCAGACGCCAGGGGGCGGGAGACCCAGTACTTC
CSADARGRETQYF
>-|TRBJ2-5|TRBV20-1|few
TGCAGTGCTAGTGATGGGTTTGTAGCCATAGAGACCCAGTACTTC
CSASDGFVAIETQYF
>-|TRBJ2-2|TRBV7-9|many
TGTGCCAGCAGCTCTGGGACTCCTCCGAACACCGGGGAGCTGTTTTTT
CASSSGTPPNTGELFF
>TRBD2|TRBJ2-1|TRBV12-3/TRBV12-4|few
TGTGCCAGCAGTCACACCGGTACGGGAGGCGTGCAGTTCTTC
CASSHTGTGGVQFF
>-|TRBJ2-3|TRBV5-1|few
TGCGCCAGCAGCGCCGACAGGGAGGCAGATACGCAGTATTTT
CASSADREADTQYF
>-|TRBJ2-7|TRBV30|-
TGTGCCTGGAGTGTATATAACCGAGACTACGAGCATTACTTC
CAWSVYNRDYEHYF
>-|TRBJ2-7|TRBV27|few
TGTGCCAGCGGGATAGTGGGGAGAACCTACGAGCAGTACTTC
CASGIVGRTYEQYF
>-|TRBJ2-1|TRBV13|-
TGTGCCAGCAGCTCCAATACAGACAATGAGCAGTTCTTC
CASSSNTDNEQFF
>-|TRBJ1-3|TRBV14|many
TGTGCCAGCAGCCGCCAGGTCGTCTCTGGAAACACCATATATTTT
CASSRQVVSGNTIYF
>-|TRBJ2-3|TRBV29-1|few
TGCAGCGGCTCCGGGGGCACAGATACGCAGTATTTT
CSGSGGTDTQYF
>TRBD2|TRBJ2-5|TRBV9|many
TGTGCCAGCAGCGCAGGGACTAGCGGGAAAGGGACCCAGTACTTC
CASSAGTSGKGTQYF
>TRBD2|TRBJ2-5|TRBV4-2|-
TGTGCCAGCAGCCAAGAAGTTAGCGGGGGGGGGAGAGAGACCCAGTACTTC
CASSQEVSGGGRETQYF
>-|TRBJ2-5|TRBV3-1|few
TGTGCCAGCAGCCTCTCCTCTGGAGGGACCCAGTACTTC
CASSLSSGGTQYF
>-|TRBJ1-4|TRBV7-8|-
TGTGCCAGCAGCTCGAGGCGGTGGGGGAGAAAAGCAACTAATGAAAAACTGTTTTTT
CASSSRRWGRKATNEKLFF
>-|TRBJ2-5|TRBV25-1|-
TGTGCCAGCAGTGCAGGAGACACTCAAGAGACCCAGTACTTC
CASSAGDTQETQYF
>-|TRBJ1-2|TRBV11-1|few
TGTGCCAGCAGATGGGTTTCTGGCTACACCTTC
CASRWVSGYTF
>-|TRBJ2-2|TRBV3-1|-
TGTGCCAGCAGCAAAGGGCCACCCGGGGAGCTGTTTTTT
CASSKGPPGELFF
>TRBD1|TRBJ2-1|TRBV7-2|-
TGTGCCAGCAGCCCGCGGACAGGGTTAACCGTACAGGTTGAGCAGTTCTTC
CASSPRTGLTVQVEQFF
>TRBD1|TRBJ1-1|TRBV4-3|-
TGCGCCAGCAGCCAAGGTCCGGGACAGGGGAACACTGAAGCTTTCTTT
CASSQGPGQGNTEAFF
>TRBD1|TRBJ2-1|TRBV6-2/TRBV6-3|-
TGTGCCAGCAGACGTGGGACAGGTCGTTACAATGAGCAGTTCTTC
CASRRGTGRYNEQFF
>-|TRBJ2-7|TRBV7-2|few
TGTGCCAGCAGCTCGGCCGCGTCCTACGAGCAGTACTTC
CASSSAASYEQYF
>-|TRBJ2-7|TRBV2|-
TGTGCCAGCAGTAAGGGGGAAAATCCCTACGAGCAGTACTTC
CASSKGENPYEQYF